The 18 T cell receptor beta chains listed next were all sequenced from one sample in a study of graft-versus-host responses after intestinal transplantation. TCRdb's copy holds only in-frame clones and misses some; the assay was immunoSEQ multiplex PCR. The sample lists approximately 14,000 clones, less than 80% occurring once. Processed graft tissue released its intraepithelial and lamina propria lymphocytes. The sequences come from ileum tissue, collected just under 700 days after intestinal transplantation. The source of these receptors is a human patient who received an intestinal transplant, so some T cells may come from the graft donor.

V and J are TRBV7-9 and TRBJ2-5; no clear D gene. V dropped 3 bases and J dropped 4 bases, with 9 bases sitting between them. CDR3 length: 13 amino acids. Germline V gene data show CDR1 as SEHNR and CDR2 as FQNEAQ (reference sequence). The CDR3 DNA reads TGTGCCAGCAGCTTGTCTAGTCGAGAGACCCAGTACTTC. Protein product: CASSLSSRETQYF.

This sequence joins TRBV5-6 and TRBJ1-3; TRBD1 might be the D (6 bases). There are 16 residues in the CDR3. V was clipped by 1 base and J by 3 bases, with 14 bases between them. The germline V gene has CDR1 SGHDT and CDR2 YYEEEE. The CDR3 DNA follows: TGTGCCAGCAGCTTGAATCGGGGGGCCGTTGGAAACACCATATATTTT. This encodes CASSLNRGAVGNTIYF.

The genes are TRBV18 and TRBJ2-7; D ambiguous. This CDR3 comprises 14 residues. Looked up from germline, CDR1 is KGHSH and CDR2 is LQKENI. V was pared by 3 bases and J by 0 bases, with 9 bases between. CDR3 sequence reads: CASSPPGLSYEQYF. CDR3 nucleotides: TGTGCCAGCTCACCTCCGGGTCTCTCCTACGAGCAGTACTTC.

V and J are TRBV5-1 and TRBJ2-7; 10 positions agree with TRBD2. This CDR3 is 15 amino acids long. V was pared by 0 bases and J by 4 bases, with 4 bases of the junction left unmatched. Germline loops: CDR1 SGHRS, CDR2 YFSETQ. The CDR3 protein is CASSLAAGGQYEQYF. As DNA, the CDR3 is TGCGCCAGCAGCTTGGCAGCGGGGGGGCAATACGAGCAGTACTTC.

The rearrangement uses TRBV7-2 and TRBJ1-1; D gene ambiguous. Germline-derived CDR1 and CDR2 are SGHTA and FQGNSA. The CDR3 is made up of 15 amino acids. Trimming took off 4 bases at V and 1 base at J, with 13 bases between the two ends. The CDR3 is CASSSSWYSNTEAFF. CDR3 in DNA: TGTGCCAGCAGCTCCTCCTGGTACTCGAACACTGAAGCTTTCTTT.

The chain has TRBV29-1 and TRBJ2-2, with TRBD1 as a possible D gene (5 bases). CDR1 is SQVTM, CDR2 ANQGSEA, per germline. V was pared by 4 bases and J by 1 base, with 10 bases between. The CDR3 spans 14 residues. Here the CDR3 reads CSVARTLNTGELFF. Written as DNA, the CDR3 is TGCAGCGTTGCTAGGACACTGAACACCGGGGAGCTGTTTTTT.

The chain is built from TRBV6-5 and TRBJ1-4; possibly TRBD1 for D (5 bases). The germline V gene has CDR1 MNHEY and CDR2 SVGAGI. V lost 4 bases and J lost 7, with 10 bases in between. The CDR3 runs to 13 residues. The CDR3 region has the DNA TGTGCCAGCAGTTCCTGGGGCGGTGAAAAACTGTTTTTT. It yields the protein CASSSWGGEKLFF.

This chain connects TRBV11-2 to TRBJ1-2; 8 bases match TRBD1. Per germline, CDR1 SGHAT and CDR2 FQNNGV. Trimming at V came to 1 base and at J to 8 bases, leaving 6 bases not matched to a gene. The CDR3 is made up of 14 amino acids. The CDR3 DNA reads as TGTGCCAGCAGCTTAGGCACAGGGGGATCGGGCTACACCTTC. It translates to CASSLGTGGSGYTF.

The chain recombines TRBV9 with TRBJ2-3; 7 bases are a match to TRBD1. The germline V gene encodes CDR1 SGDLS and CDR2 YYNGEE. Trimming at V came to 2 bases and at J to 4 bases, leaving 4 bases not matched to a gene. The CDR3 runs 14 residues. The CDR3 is CASSVRQGSDTQYF. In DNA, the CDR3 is TGTGCCAGCAGCGTTCGACAGGGTTCAGATACGCAGTATTTT. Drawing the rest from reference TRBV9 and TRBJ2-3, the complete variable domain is DSGVTQTPKHLITATGQRVTLRCSPRSGDLSVYWYQQSLDQGLQFLIQYYNGEERAKGNILERFSAQQFPDLHSELNLSSLELGDSALYFCASSVRQGSDTQYFGPGTRLTVL.

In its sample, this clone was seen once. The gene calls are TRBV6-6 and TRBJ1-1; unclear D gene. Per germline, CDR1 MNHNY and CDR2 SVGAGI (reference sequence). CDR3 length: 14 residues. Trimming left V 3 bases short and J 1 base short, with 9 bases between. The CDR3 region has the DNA TGTGCCAGCAGTTATTTCGGGGAGAACACTGAAGCTTTCTTT. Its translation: CASSYFGENTEAFF.

CDR3 sequence reads: CASSLDRGDYGYTF. Here the CDR3 DNA reads TGTGCCAGCAGTCTGGACAGGGGAGACTATGGCTACACCTTC. The chain links TRBV6-5 to TRBJ1-2; 9 bases align to TRBD1. CDR1 and CDR2 (germline): MNHEY, SVGAGI. The CDR3 is 14 amino acids. J lost 3 bases, V lost 5 bases, and 4 bases had no gene match.

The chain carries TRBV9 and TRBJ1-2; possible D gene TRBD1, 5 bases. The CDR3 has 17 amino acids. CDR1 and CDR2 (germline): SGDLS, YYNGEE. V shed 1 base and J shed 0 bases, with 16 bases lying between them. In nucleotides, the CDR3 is TGTGCCAGCAGCGTATCCACAGGCCCCTTTTCTAACTATGGCTACACCTTC. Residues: CASSVSTGPFSNYGYTF.

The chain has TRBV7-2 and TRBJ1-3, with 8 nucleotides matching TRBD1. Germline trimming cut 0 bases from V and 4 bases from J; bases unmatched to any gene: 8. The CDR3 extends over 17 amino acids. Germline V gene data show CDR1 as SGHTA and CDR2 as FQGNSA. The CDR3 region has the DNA TGTGCCAGCAGCTTAGCGGCAGGACAGGGATCCGGAAACACCATATATTTT. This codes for CASSLAAGQGSGNTIYF.

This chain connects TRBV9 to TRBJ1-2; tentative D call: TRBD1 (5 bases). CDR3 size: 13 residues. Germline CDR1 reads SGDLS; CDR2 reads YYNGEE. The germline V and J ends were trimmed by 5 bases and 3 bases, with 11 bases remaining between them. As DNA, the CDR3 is TGTGCCAGCAGTAGGGGAAGGGACTATGGCTACACCTTC. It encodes CASSRGRDYGYTF.

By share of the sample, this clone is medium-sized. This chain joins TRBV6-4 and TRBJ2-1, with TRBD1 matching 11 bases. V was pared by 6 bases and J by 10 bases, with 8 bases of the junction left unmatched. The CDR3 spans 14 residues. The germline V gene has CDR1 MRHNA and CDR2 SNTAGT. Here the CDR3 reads CASSEGQGVEEQFF. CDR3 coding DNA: TGTGCCAGCAGCGAGGGACAGGGGGTAGAGGAGCAGTTCTTC.

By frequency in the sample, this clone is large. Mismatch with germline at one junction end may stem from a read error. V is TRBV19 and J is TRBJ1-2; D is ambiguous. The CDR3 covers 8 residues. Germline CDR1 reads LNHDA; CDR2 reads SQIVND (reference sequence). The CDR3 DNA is TGTGCCAGTAGTATAGCGGGGTTC. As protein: CASSIAGF.

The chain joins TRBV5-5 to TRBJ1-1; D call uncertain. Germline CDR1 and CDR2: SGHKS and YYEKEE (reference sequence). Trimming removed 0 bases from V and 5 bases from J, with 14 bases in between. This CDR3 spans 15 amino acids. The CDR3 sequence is CASSLVGGDITEAFF. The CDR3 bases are TGTGCCAGCAGCTTGGTAGGCGGGGATATAACTGAAGCTTTCTTT.

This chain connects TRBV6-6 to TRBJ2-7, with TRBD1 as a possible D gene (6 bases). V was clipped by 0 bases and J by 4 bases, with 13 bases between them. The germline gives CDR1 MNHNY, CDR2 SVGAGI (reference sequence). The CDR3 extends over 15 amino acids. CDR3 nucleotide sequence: TGTGCCAGCAGTTACTCGACACAGGGTGGGTACGAGCAGTACTTC. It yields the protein CASSYSTQGGYEQYF.